This passage covers 29 T cell receptor beta chains from one sample sequenced in a study of blood T cells in healthy people across ages. Combining a sample-barcoded 5' primer with a J-beta primer mix, a second PCR ran for 7 to 11 cycles. TCRdb reprocessed the 5' RACE reads via MiXCR and lists one record per CDR3 protein. The sample lists approximately 770,000 distinct CDR3 sequences, nearly 60% occurring once. The sequenced material came from blood. All receptors come from a man aged 30 to 39 in good health.

The CDR3 sequence is CSETRRTYEQYF. The CDR3, as DNA: TGCAGTGAGACTAGAAGGACCTACGAGCAGTACTTC. The rearrangement uses TRBV20-1 and TRBJ2-7; tentative D call: TRBD2 (6 bases). The CDR3 is 12 amino acids. V was cut by 7 bases and J by 2 bases, with 12 bases left in between. CDR1 is DFQATT and CDR2 is SNEGSKA in the germline V gene (reference sequence).

The rearrangement links TRBV4-2 to TRBJ1-1, with a possible D match to TRBD1 (6 bases). CDR1 is LGHNA, CDR2 YNFKEQ, per germline. The CDR3 covers 15 residues. V lost 1 base, J lost 3 bases, and 12 bases lay in between. CDR3 in DNA: TGTGCCAGCAGCCAAGTTGGGGGCGCCTACACTGAAGCTTTCTTT. Residues: CASSQVGGAYTEAFF.

The table lists this clonotype with a few counts. The V and J genes are TRBV6-5 and TRBJ2-7, with 8 nucleotides matching TRBD1. The CDR3 has 19 amino acids. V gave up 0 bases and J gave up 2 bases; unmatched junction bases: 15. Germline assignment: CDR1 MNHEY and CDR2 SVGAGI. In nucleotides, the CDR3 is TGTGCCAGCAGTTACTCACGACAGGGGAGGATGGCTTTCCCCTACGAGCAGTACTTC. Protein product: CASSYSRQGRMAFPYEQYF.

The chain combines TRBV5-4 with TRBJ2-4; tentatively, D is TRBD2 (5 bases). The V and J ends lost 0 bases and 14 bases respectively, with 12 bases between them. The length of the CDR3 is 12 residues. Per germline, CDR1 SGHNT and CDR2 YYREEE (reference sequence). Here the CDR3 DNA reads TGTGCCAGCAGCTTGGATAGGACGAGGGAGTACTTC. This encodes CASSLDRTREYF.

V gene TRBV12-3 or TRBV12-4 combines with J gene TRBJ1-2, with no clear D. The CDR3 spans 13 residues. Trimming pared 6 bases from V and 5 bases from J, leaving 13 bases between. CDR3 loop: CASRLDGSYGYTF. Written as DNA, the CDR3 is TGTGCCAGCAGGCTTGACGGGAGTTATGGCTACACCTTC.

J is TRBJ2-1 and V is TRBV11-2, with D uncertain. The germline V gene has CDR1 SGHAT and CDR2 FQNNGV. Trimming cost V 3 bases and J 7 bases, with 13 bases left between them. CDR3 size: 14 residues. CDR3 loop: CASSFYPGENEQFF. The CDR3 DNA reads as TGTGCCAGCAGCTTTTATCCGGGTGAGAATGAGCAGTTCTTC.

A word on this clonotype: The junction and the germline gene differ at one end; a read error may be behind it. The chain combines TRBV12-3 or TRBV12-4 with TRBJ2-7, with 13 bases identical to TRBD2. The CDR3 length is 16 residues. The CDR3 nucleotides read TGTGCCAGCAGTTCAGCTACTAGCGGGAGGGCCTATGAGCAGTACTTC. It specifies CASSSATSGRAYEQYF.

The chain recombines TRBV11-2 with TRBJ2-1, with 10 bases matching TRBD1. Matching the DNA end better, TRBJ2-7 makes the J call doubtful. Germline V gene lookup returns CDR1 SGHAT and CDR2 FQNNGV. The CDR3 length is 15 residues. CDR3 sequence (DNA): TGTGCCAGCAGCTTAAGTTTGGGACAGGGGAACGAGCAGTACTTC. Translation gives CASSLSLGQGNEQYF.

The chain uses TRBV2 and TRBJ2-5; tentatively, D is TRBD2 (5 bases). CDR1 and CDR2 from the germline V gene are SNHLY and FYNNEI. With 6 bases removed from V and 3 bases from J, the gap between germline ends came to 11 bases. There are 13 residues in the CDR3. The CDR3 DNA follows: TGTGCCAGCAGCAAAGGGCGGGAAGAGACCCAGTACTTC. Encoded protein: CASSKGREETQYF.

This chain links TRBV7-2 with TRBJ2-7; 7 positions agree with TRBD2. The CDR3 is 15 amino acids. After removal of 5 bases from V and 4 bases from J, the junction contained 11 bases not matched to a gene. Germline V gives CDR1 SGHTA, CDR2 FQGNSA. The CDR3 here is CASSPSAGEVYEQYF. Here the CDR3 DNA reads TGTGCCAGCAGCCCCTCCGCGGGAGAAGTGTACGAGCAGTACTTC. The full variable domain, with the rest looked up from reference TRBV7-2 and TRBJ2-7, is GAGVSQSPSNKVTEKGKDVELRCDPISGHTALYWYRQSLGQGLEFLIYFQGNSAPDKSGLPSDRFSAERTGGSVSTLTIQRTQQEDSAVYLCASSPSAGEVYEQYFGPGTRLTVT.

The rearrangement joins TRBV21-1 to TRBJ2-1; no check of the table's D call, TRBD2, against the DNA was made. TRBV21-1 is reported as a pseudogene. The CDR3 covers 16 residues. CDR3 in DNA: TGTGCCAGCAGCAAAGACAGGGAGGGGTCATACAATGAGCAGTTCTTC. Residues: CASSKDREGSYNEQFF.

Remarks on this clonotype: Because the CDR3's place on the DNA is in doubt, the DNA is left out and the CDR3 is given as listed by TCRdb. CDR3 residues: CASSSSGGDTDTQYF. This sequence joins TRBV12-3 or TRBV12-4 and TRBJ2-3; the DNA was not compared with TRBD2, the D call given in the table. The CDR3 totals 15 residues, both ends included.

This clonotype came up a few times. The rearrangement uses TRBV20-1 and TRBJ2-1; D not certain. Deletions cut 8 bases from V and 8 bases from J, with 19 bases between. CDR3 size: 13 residues. Germline V gene data show CDR1 as DFQATT and CDR2 as SNEGSKA (reference sequence). In nucleotides, the CDR3 is TGCAGTCCTTCGACCCCCACGTTTGATGAGCAGTTCTTC. This sequence encodes CSPSTPTFDEQFF.

This clonotype is a singleton in its sample. The chain combines TRBV9 with TRBJ2-1; D is unresolved. Germline CDR1 is SGDLS and CDR2 is YYNGEE. There are 10 residues in the CDR3. V dropped 6 bases and J dropped 7 bases, with 5 bases sitting between them. CDR3 nucleotides: TGTGCCAGCAATGGGAATGAGCAGTTCTTC. This codes for CASNGNEQFF. The full variable domain, rest sourced from reference TRBV9 and TRBJ2-1, is DSGVTQTPKHLITATGQRVTLRCSPRSGDLSVYWYQQSLDQGLQFLIQYYNGEERAKGNILERFSAQQFPDLHSELNLSSLELGDSALYFCASNGNEQFFGPGTRLTVL.

In its sample, this clonotype was seen a few times. The gene calls are TRBV18 and TRBJ2-1, with no clear D. The CDR3 spans 15 residues. Germline loops: CDR1 KGHSH, CDR2 LQKENI. Trimming pared 3 bases from V and 8 bases from J, leaving 17 bases between. CDR3 bases: TGTGCCAGCTCACCCGTTCCCACATCTAGGGATGAGCAGTTCTTC. Translated, it gives CASSPVPTSRDEQFF.

The chain uses TRBV28 and TRBJ2-5; 7 nucleotides align to TRBD1. The CDR3 extends over 15 amino acids. Germline lookup yields CDR1 MDHEN and CDR2 SYDVKM. V trimming: 2 bases; J trimming: 11 bases; junction bases outside the gene matches: 14. CDR3 nucleotide sequence: TGTGCCAGCAGTTTAGAGCACAGGGGAAGGGATGAGCAGTACTTC. This gives the protein CASSLEHRGRDEQYF.

This clonotype was seen only a few times. The V gene is TRBV7-2, the J gene TRBJ1-6; maybe TRBD1 (6 bases). Trimming left V 5 bases short and J 14 bases short, with 28 bases between. The CDR3 has 17 amino acids. The germline V gene encodes CDR1 SGHTA and CDR2 FQGNSA. Here the CDR3 reads CASSPRYYTGRVRTLHF. CDR3 sequence (DNA): TGTGCCAGCAGCCCCCGCTACTACACAGGGAGGGTGAGAACCCTCCACTTT. Drawing the rest from reference TRBV7-2 and TRBJ1-6, the complete variable domain is GAGVSQSPSNKVTEKGKDVELRCDPISGHTALYWYRQSLGQGLEFLIYFQGNSAPDKSGLPSDRFSAERTGGSVSTLTIQRTQQEDSAVYLCASSPRYYTGRVRTLHFGNGTRLTVT.

The V gene is TRBV20-1, the J gene TRBJ1-6; no reliable D call. There are 15 residues in the CDR3. Germline V lookup: CDR1 DFQATT, CDR2 SNEGSKA (reference sequence). V was pared by 7 bases and J by 0 bases, with 13 bases between. CDR3 sequence: CSVRHPSSYNSPLHF. The CDR3 region has the DNA TGCAGTGTGCGGCACCCGAGCTCCTATAATTCACCCCTCCACTTT.

This clonotype occurred a few times. V and J are TRBV7-2 and TRBJ2-5, with 9 bases that match TRBD2. J gave up 13 bases and V 4 bases, and 7 bases lay outside the gene matches. There are 12 residues in the CDR3. The germline V gene has CDR1 SGHTA and CDR2 FQGNSA. In DNA, the CDR3 is TGTGCCAGCAGCTCGCGGGGGGGCCTCCGGTACTTC. Translating gives CASSSRGGLRYF.

The table lists this clonotype with a few counts. The chain links TRBV10-3 to TRBJ2-5; 7 bases line up with TRBD2. The CDR3 is 14 amino acids. Germline V gives CDR1 ENHRY, CDR2 SYGVKD. Germline trimming cut 8 bases from V and 0 bases from J; bases unmatched to any gene: 6. The DNA of the CDR3 is TGTGCCATCCGCCCCGGGGGGAACCAAGAGACCCAGTACTTC. This sequence encodes CAIRPGGNQETQYF.

The table lists this clonotype with a few counts. The chain couples TRBV7-9 to TRBJ1-2, with D unclear. Germline CDR1 SEHNR, CDR2 FQNEAQ (reference sequence). Trimming cost V 1 base and J 8 bases, with 11 bases left between them. The CDR3 totals 13 residues. CDR3 amino acids: CASSLGLTDGYTF. CDR3 bases: TGTGCCAGCAGCTTAGGGCTTACCGACGGCTACACCTTC. The variable domain in full, with the rest retrieved from reference TRBV7-9 and TRBJ1-2, is DTGVSQNPRHKITKRGQNVTFRCDPISEHNRLYWYRQTLGQGPEFLTYFQNEAQLEKSRLLSDRFSAERPKGSFSTLEIQRTEQGDSAMYLCASSLGLTDGYTFGSGTRLTVV.

This clonotype was counted a single time. The chain recombines TRBV6-5 with TRBJ2-7; a weak D match, TRBD1 (6 bases). The germline V gene encodes CDR1 MNHEY and CDR2 SVGAGI. V gave up 0 bases and J gave up 3 bases, with 15 bases separating them. This CDR3 comprises 16 residues. The CDR3 loop is CASSYSGASVSYEQYF. The CDR3 coding sequence is TGTGCCAGCAGTTACTCGGGGGCCTCTGTAAGCTACGAGCAGTACTTC.

The chain is built from TRBV6-1 and TRBJ2-5; either TRBD1 or TRBD2 may supply D (5 bases each). V lost 6 bases and J lost 11, with 19 bases in between. The CDR3 has 13 residues. Germline V CDR1 and CDR2: MNHNS, SASEGT. The CDR3 sequence is CASSPQGGRQQYF. The CDR3 DNA reads TGTGCCAGCAGCCCTCAAGGAGGCAGACAGCAGTACTTC.

The gene calls are TRBV6-5 and TRBJ1-1; a possible D gene is TRBD1 (6 bases). The germline CDR1 and CDR2 sequences are MNHEY and SVGAGI. The CDR3 length is 16 residues. V lost 6 bases and J 2 bases, leaving 19 bases between the germline ends. CDR3 region: CASSLYRARINTEAFF. The DNA of the CDR3 is TGTGCCAGCAGCTTGTACAGGGCCCGAATTAACACTGAAGCTTTCTTT.

A note on this clonotype: At one end, the junction sequence differs from germline, possibly due to a read error. The chain joins TRBV7-3 to TRBJ2-7, with TRBD1 matching 8 bases. The germline V gene encodes CDR1 SGHTA and CDR2 FQGTGA. The CDR3 length is 16 residues. The CDR3 spells CASSVTGTGQPYEQYF. The CDR3 DNA sequence: TGTGCCAGCAGCGTAACCGGGACAGGTCAACCCTACGAGCAGTACTTC.

The chain is built from TRBV15 and TRBJ2-3; 9 bases fit TRBD2. The junction had 17 bases not matched to a gene; V was cut back by 5 bases and J by 2 bases. Germline V gives CDR1 LNHNV, CDR2 YYDKDF (reference sequence). The length of the CDR3 is 19 residues. The CDR3 coding sequence is TGTGCCACCAGCGAAGAAAGACTAGCGGCGCTGGAACACACAGATACGCAGTATTTT. Amino acids: CATSEERLAALEHTDTQYF.

The CDR3 DNA reads as TGTGCCAGCAGCCTCGATATAAGGGGAGATACGCAGTATTTT. This sequence encodes CASSLDIRGDTQYF. The gene calls are TRBV3-1 and TRBJ2-3, with D perhaps TRBD1 (5 bases). The CDR3 runs to 14 residues. The germline V gene has CDR1 LGHDT and CDR2 YNNKEL (reference sequence). The V end lost 4 bases, the J end lost 5 bases, and 13 bases lay between the germline ends.

In DNA, the CDR3 is TGCAGTGCTAGGACCCCCGACGGCGCTGAAGCTTTCTTT. It codes for CSARTPDGAEAFF. V gene TRBV20-1 combines with J gene TRBJ1-1, with no clear D. V lost 3 bases, J lost 6 bases, and 14 bases lay in between. The CDR3 is 13 residues long. CDR1 DFQATT and CDR2 SNEGSKA come from the germline V gene (reference sequence).

This chain connects TRBV6-4 to TRBJ2-5; possibly TRBD1 for D (6 bases). V was clipped by 3 bases and J by 3 bases, with 11 bases between them. Germline lookup yields CDR1 MRHNA and CDR2 SNTAGT. This CDR3 spans 14 amino acids. The CDR3 reads CASSEHPGEETQYF. The DNA of the CDR3 is TGTGCCAGCAGTGAACATCCAGGGGAAGAGACCCAGTACTTC.